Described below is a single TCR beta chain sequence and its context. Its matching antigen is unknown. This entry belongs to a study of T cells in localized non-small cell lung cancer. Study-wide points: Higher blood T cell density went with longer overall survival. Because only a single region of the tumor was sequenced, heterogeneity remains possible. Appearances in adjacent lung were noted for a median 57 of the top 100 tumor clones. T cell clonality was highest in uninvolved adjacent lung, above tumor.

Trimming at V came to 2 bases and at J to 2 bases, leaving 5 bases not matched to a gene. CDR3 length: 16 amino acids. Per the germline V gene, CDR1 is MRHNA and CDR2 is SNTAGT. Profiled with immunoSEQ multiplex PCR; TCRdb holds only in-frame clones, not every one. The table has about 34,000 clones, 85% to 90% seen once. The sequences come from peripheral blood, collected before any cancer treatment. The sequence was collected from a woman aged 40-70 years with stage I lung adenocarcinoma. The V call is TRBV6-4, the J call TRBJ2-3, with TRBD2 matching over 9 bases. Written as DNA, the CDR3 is TGTGCCAGCAGTGACGGTGGCGGGGGGGTCACAGATACGCAGTATTTT. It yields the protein CASSDGGGGVTDTQYF.